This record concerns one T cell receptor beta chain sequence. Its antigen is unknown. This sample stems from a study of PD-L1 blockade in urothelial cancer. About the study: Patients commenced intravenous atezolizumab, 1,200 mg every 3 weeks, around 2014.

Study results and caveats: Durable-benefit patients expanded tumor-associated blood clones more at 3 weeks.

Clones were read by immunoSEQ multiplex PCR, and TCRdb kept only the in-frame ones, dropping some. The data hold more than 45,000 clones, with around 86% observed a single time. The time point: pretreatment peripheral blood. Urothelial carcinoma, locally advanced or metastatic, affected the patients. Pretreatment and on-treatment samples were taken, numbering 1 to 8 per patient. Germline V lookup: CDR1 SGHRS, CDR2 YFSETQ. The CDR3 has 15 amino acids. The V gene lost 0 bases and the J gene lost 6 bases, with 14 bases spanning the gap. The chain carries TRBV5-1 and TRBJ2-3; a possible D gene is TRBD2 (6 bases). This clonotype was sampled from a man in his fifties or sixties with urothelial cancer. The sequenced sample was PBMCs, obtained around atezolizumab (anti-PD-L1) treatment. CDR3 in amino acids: CASSLDGLASDTQYF. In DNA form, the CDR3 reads TGCGCCAGCAGCTTGGATGGGCTAGCGTCTGATACGCAGTATTTT.